At least ten counts were recorded for the clone carrying this T cell receptor beta chain. Template material for amplifying TCR beta CDR3 regions consisted of RNA transcripts. The HTBI set primed first-round TCR CDR3 RT-PCR. MiXCR, applied by TCRdb to the multiplex PCR reads, yields one record per CDR3 protein. This table has a few hundred thousand distinct CDR3 sequences, 15% to 17% appearing once. The data derive from a study of T cells in Graves' hyperthyroidism and ophthalmopathy. Sampled blood dates from first hyperthyroidism diagnosis, and it precedes any ophthalmopathy symptoms. The germline CDR1 and CDR2 sequences are LGHDT and YNNKEL (reference sequence). With 0 bases clipped from V and 7 bases from J, the junction kept 12 bases outside the gene matches. The CDR3 length is 17 residues.

Sequenced input: blood. This sequence joins TRBV3-1 and TRBJ2-1; 7 nucleotides line up with TRBD2. The TCR was taken from a woman aged 18-29 years with Graves' hyperthyroidism that later progressed to Graves' ophthalmopathy. The CDR3 nucleotides read TGTGCCAGCAGCCAAGATCGATTTGAGGGGAGGGGAAATGAGCAGTTCTTC. Translation: CASSQDRFEGRGNEQFF.